Listed below are T cell receptor beta chains from one sample, sequenced in a study of CD4 and CD8 cells across lung adenocarcinoma regions. Using its own MiXCR run on the PCR reads, TCRdb lists one record per CDR3 protein. Among 2,000 to 2,500 distinct CDR3 sequences listed, roughly two thirds were seen once. The material sequenced was CD4+ T cells from the center of a lung tumor. Receptor source: a female donor with lung adenocarcinoma. The CD4 and CD8 labels of this study may be unreliable. Both conserved end residues are part of each CDR3. A D gene is named only where the DNA matches it firmly. Clone size is not always given. Where it is, it says once, few, many or a class for expanded clones.

>NA|TRBV6-5|TRBJ1-6|NA
CASSLQGSSSYNSPLHF
TGTGCCAGCAGTTTACAGGGCTCGAGCTCCTATAATTCACCCCTCCATTTT
>few|TRBV11-3|TRBJ2-1|NA
CASSLGRTVGEQFF
TGTGCCAGCAGCTTAGGAAGGACCGTCGGGGAGCAGTTCTTC
>few|TRBV11-2|TRBJ2-2|NA
CASSVRGGYSNTGELFF
TGTGCCAGCAGCGTGAGGGGGGGTTACTCGAACACCGGGGAGCTGTTTTTT
>large|TRBV6-1|TRBJ1-1|TRBD1
CASSEGVVATGRFYTEAFF
TGTGCCAGCAGTGAAGGTGTCGTCGCGACAGGGCGTTTTTACACTGAAGCTTTCTTT
>NA|TRBV6-1|TRBJ2-7|NA
CASSVLRGAYEQYF
TGTGCCAGCAGTGTCCTCAGAGGGGCCTACGAGCAGTACTTC
>NA|TRBV6-2/TRBV6-3|TRBJ2-1|TRBD2
CASRSGLAGGPYNEQFF
TGTGCCAGCAGATCGGGACTAGCGGGAGGCCCCTACAATGAGCAGTTCTTC
>few|TRBV6-5|TRBJ2-1|TRBD2
CASSTRLAGNYNEQFF
TGTGCCAGCAGTACCCGACTAGCGGGGAACTACAATGAGCAGTTCTTC
>NA|TRBV7-3|TRBJ2-5|TRBD2
CASSSGLAGGYQETQYF
TGTGCCAGCAGCTCTGGACTAGCGGGGGGGTACCAAGAGACCCAGTACTTC
>NA|TRBV6-1|TRBJ2-7|NA
CASSLRAGEYEQYF
TGTGCCAGCAGCCTGAGGGCAGGGGAATACGAGCAGTACTTC
>NA|TRBV10-1|TRBJ1-1|NA
CASSESTRGYTEAFF
TGCGCCAGCAGTGAGTCGACTCGGGGGTACACTGAAGCTTTCTTT
>NA|TRBV12-3/TRBV12-4|TRBJ2-1|NA
CASSAVAAYNEQFF
TGTGCCAGCAGTGCCGTAGCGGCATACAATGAGCAGTTCTTC
>NA|TRBV6-5|TRBJ2-6|NA
CASSYGGLRAGANVLTF
TGTGCCAGCAGTTACGGAGGGTTAAGAGCTGGGGCCAACGTCCTGACTTTC
>NA|TRBV7-3|TRBJ2-3|NA
CASSISSTDTQYF
TGTGCCAGCAGCATTTCTAGCACAGATACGCAGTATTTT
>NA|TRBV11-2|TRBJ2-1|TRBD2
CASSLRLAAHNEQFF
TGTGCCAGCAGCTTACGGCTAGCGGCACACAATGAGCAGTTCTTC
>NA|TRBV6-1|TRBJ2-5|TRBD1
CASSGDSPWGETQYF
TGTGCCAGCAGTGGGGACAGCCCCTGGGGAGAGACCCAGTACTTC
>NA|TRBV6-1|TRBJ2-7|TRBD2
CASSETSGTYEQYF
TGTGCCAGCAGTGAGACGAGCGGGACCTACGAGCAGTACTTC
>few|TRBV6-1|TRBJ2-1|NA
CASTLKGDEQFF
TGTGCCAGCACCCTTAAGGGGGATGAGCAGTTCTTC
>NA|TRBV3-1|TRBJ1-3|NA
CASSWGDVGNTIYF
TGTGCCAGCAGCTGGGGGGACGTCGGAAACACCATATATTTT
>NA|TRBV6-5|TRBJ2-3|TRBD1
CASSYTDRGLDTQYF
TGTGCCAGCAGTTACACGGACAGGGGGTTGGATACGCAGTATTTT
>large|TRBV7-2|TRBJ2-2|NA
CASSLGNTGELFF
TGTGCCAGCAGCTTAGGGAACACCGGGGAGCTGTTTTTT
>NA|TRBV7-3|TRBJ1-1|NA
CASSITLHTEAFF
TGTGCCAGCAGCATCACTCTACACACTGAAGCTTTCTTT
>NA|TRBV6-1|TRBJ2-5|TRBD2
CASSEDAGGGETQYF
TGTGCCAGCAGTGAAGATGCTGGGGGGGGGGAGACCCAGTACTTC
>NA|TRBV6-1|TRBJ2-3|TRBD2
CASSEAKGSGVTDTQYF
TGTGCCAGCAGTGAAGCCAAGGGTAGCGGGGTAACAGATACGCAGTATTTT
>NA|TRBV7-2|TRBJ1-6|NA
CASSLVQGRTNSPLHF
TGTGCCAGCAGCTTAGTCCAGGGACGGACGAATTCACCCCTCCACTTT
>NA|TRBV12-3/TRBV12-4|TRBJ2-1|TRBD1
CASHNRPRIGGPRGYNEQFF
TGTGCCAGCCACAATCGACCCCGTATTGGAGGCCCCAGGGGGTACAATGAGCAGTTCTTC
>NA|TRBV3-1|TRBJ1-2|NA
CASSQVRVADYGYTF
TGTGCCAGCAGCCAGGTACGGGTAGCTGACTATGGCTACACCTTC
>once|TRBV6-1|TRBJ2-1|NA
CASILQGSGTPYNEQFF
TGTGCCAGCATCCTTCAGGGTAGCGGTACCCCCTACAATGAGCAGTTCTTC
>NA|TRBV6-5|TRBJ2-7|TRBD2
CASSIRLAGGLYEQYF
TGTGCCAGCAGTATACGACTAGCGGGAGGTCTTTACGAGCAGTACTTC
>NA|TRBV6-1|TRBJ2-5|NA
CASSEARWRPETQYF
TGTGCCAGCAGTGAAGCGCGGTGGCGACCCGAGACCCAGTACTTC
>NA|TRBV7-2|TRBJ2-4|NA
CASSLALGLAKNIQYF
TGTGCCAGCAGCTTAGCGCTGGGGTTAGCCAAAAACATTCAGTACTTC
>NA|TRBV4-1|TRBJ2-2|TRBD1
CASSGRTGGRTGELFF
TGCGCCAGCAGCGGCAGGACAGGGGGCCGAACCGGGGAGCTGTTTTTT
>few|TRBV11-3|TRBJ2-7|TRBD1
CASSLEGTGIAYEQYF
TGTGCCAGCAGCTTGGAAGGGACAGGGATTGCCTACGAGCAGTACTTC
>NA|TRBV7-2|TRBJ2-7|NA
CASSLGALEQYF
TGTGCCAGCAGCTTAGGAGCTCTCGAGCAGTACTTC
>NA|TRBV12-3/TRBV12-4|TRBJ2-1|NA
CASSLIGLVGGTYNEQFF
TGTGCCAGCAGTTTAATCGGTCTTGTCGGCGGGACCTACAATGAGCAGTTCTTC
>once|TRBV11-2|TRBJ2-1|TRBD2
CASSSEGTRYNEQFF
TGTGCCAGCAGCTCAGAGGGGACTAGATACAATGAGCAGTTCTTC
>few|TRBV6-1|TRBJ2-4|NA
CASSPAPGVGKNIQYF
TGTGCCAGCAGTCCTGCTCCAGGGGTAGGCAAAAACATTCAGTACTTC
>large|TRBV25-1|TRBJ2-3|TRBD2
CASSFLAGSTDTQYF
TGTGCCAGCAGTTTTCTAGCGGGAAGCACAGATACGCAGTATTTT
>NA|TRBV11-2|TRBJ2-4|TRBD2
CASSLGGGGLKEAKNIQYF
TGTGCCAGCAGCTTAGGGGGCGGGGGGCTAAAGGAAGCCAAAAACATTCAGTACTTC
>NA|TRBV6-5|TRBJ1-1|TRBD1
CASSYRRGPTEAFF
TGTGCCAGCAGTTACCGCAGGGGGCCTACTGAAGCTTTCTTT
>NA|TRBV10-3|TRBJ2-7|NA
CATGRGSAYEQYF
TGTGCCACGGGTCGGGGGTCTGCCTACGAGCAGTACTTC
>few|TRBV6-1|TRBJ2-1|TRBD2
CASRPGTSANYNEQFF
TGTGCCAGCAGACCAGGGACTAGCGCCAACTACAATGAGCAGTTCTTC
>NA|TRBV7-2|TRBJ2-7|NA
CASSRDPAFEQYF
TGTGCCAGCAGCCGGGACCCTGCCTTCGAGCAGTACTTC